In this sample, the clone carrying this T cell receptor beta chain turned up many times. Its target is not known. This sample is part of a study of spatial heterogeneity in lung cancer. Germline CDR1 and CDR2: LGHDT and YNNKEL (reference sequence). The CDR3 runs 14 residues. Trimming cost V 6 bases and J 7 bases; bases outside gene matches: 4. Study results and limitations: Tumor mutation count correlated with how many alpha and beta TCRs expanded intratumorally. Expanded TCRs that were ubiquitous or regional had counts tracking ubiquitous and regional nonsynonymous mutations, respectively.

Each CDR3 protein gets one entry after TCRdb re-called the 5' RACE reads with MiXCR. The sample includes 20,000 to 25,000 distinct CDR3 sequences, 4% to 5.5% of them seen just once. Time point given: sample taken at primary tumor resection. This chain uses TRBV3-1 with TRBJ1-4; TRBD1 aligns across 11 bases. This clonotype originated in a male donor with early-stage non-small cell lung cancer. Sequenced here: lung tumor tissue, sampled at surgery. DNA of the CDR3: TGTGCCAGCAGTCCCGGGACAGGGGGTGAAAAACTGTTTTTT. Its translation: CASSPGTGGEKLFF.